This T cell receptor beta chain was observed in a study of shared clonotypes between healthy human individuals (dated by TCRdb to the early 2020s). Some background on the complete study: The cohort included a few men and a couple of women between 18 and 49 years of age. Per donor, three plates each were used for CD4 naive and CD4 memory, two for CD8 naive, and one for CD8 memory. The study deeply sequenced blood TCR repertoires of about five healthy adults to estimate repertoire size and the extent of clonotype sharing between individuals. To increase sequencing depth and limit assay-specific biases, TCR repertoire library preparation and sequencing were carried out by different laboratories using diverse techniques. Leukapheresis yielded between about 0.94 and 10 billion PBMCs per donor. Beyond this particular receptor, the publication reports: The genetic and exposure-history diversity represented was limited by the small number of donors. Sharing across four donors was observed for around 5% of naive CD4, 3.5% of naive CD8, about 2.3% of memory CD4, and around 0.4% of memory CD8 clonotypes. Only blood was sampled, and tissue TCR repertoires likely differ from those in blood. Larger estimated clonotype richness was generally found for naive subsets than for memory subsets. Incomplete sequencing was indicated by rarefaction of sorted-subset datasets, despite the large sequencing depth. Clonotypes shared by all four sorted-subset donors showed higher generation probabilities than non-shared clonotypes. Pairwise subsampling led to the expectation that sequencing depth would affect the degree of clonotype sharing among donors.

Reading from cysteine to phenylalanine, the CDR3 counts 11 amino acids. The sequence is cut down to CDR3 DNA, 33 bases in frame from base 1. CDR1 SQVTM and CDR2 ANQGSEA are derived from the germline V gene. The germline ends are 6 bases apart after V is trimmed by 6 bases and J by 1 base. CD8 naive samples were obtained by positive selection for CCR7 among CD45RO-negative cells, yielding a CD45RA+CCR7+ population from which TemRA cells were excluded. The donors were healthy, HIV-negative adults with no recently reported acute infections or vaccinations. Only Caucasian adults living in Nashville, Tennessee, USA were represented among the donors. Blood was collected by leukapheresis, and PBMCs were isolated by Ficoll-Histopaque density gradient centrifugation and then cryopreserved in liquid nitrogen vapor phase. Purity and quantity of every magnetically sorted T cell population were checked by analytical flow cytometry. Each sorted fraction had its genomic DNA isolated and then quantified by UV absorbance on a Nanodrop 2000c.

Using the deep immunoSEQ assay, multiplex PCR amplified TCR CDR3 regions from genomic DNA. Extracted genomic DNA from each cell subset was spread evenly across all wells of several immunoSEQ 96-well plates, with each plate serving as a replicate. For sorted subsets, each replicate PCR was loaded with about 0.2 ug genomic DNA, equivalent to 32,000 or so T cell genomes. Purified libraries were quantified with a Qubit 3.0 fluorometer, sized on a Bioanalyzer 2100, and re-quantified with the KAPA Library Quantification kit. Every immunoSEQ 96-well plate was sequenced on a separate single-read 150-cycle Illumina NextSeq 550 flow cell. In the source study's methods: Because only junctional sequences without quality scores were contained in the immunoSEQ output, filtering matching that applied to full-length reads could not be performed. Sequences were annotated with PyIR, a Python wrapper for IgBLAST v1.9, and V/J genes and CDR3 were assigned using IMGT germline references. Any read was removed if the V/J assignment was weak (E-value above 1e-6), the CDR3 was missing, or the read contained stop codons, out-of-frame junctions, or ambiguous translated residues. V3J clonotypes were defined by identical inferred V gene, J gene, and CDR3 amino acid sequence. Percentage overlap between repertoires was calculated by dividing the number of shared unique clonotypes by the size of the smaller repertoire. RTK rarefaction, the Chao1 estimator, and Recon v2.1 estimates of unobserved clonotypes were used to assess repertoire richness. Generation probabilities were computed with OLGA for all TCRbeta clonotypes obtained by the gDNA method from four donors. Held by TCRdb, this immuneACCESS table contains in-frame sequences only and omits some clones. Under half of the omission traces to an unresolved V gene where checked; the cause of the rest is unknown. The V and J calls and clone size were taken over from that table, and D and trimming were inferred from the DNA. The sample table lists over 2,000,000 clones, around 95% of them with a count of one. The top ten clones comprise around 1.7% of the sample.

This clone was detected only a few times. Its target antigen remains unknown. No quality values exist for individual bases; no much larger clone is one base distant. Other DNA variants within this sample encode the same CDR3. Sample: naive CD8+ T cells from PBMCs. Explained via the paper, the cell subset or site label denotes: CD45RA+CCR7+. The chain was built from TRBV29-1 and TRBJ1-1, with no D gene named confidently. This clonotype was sampled from a man aged 18 to 29 in good health. Some clones in this sample may be carry-over from other donors' samples. The CDR3 corresponds to CSVGKNTEAFF. The DNA sequence is given as TGCAGCGTAGGCAAGAACACTGAAGCTTTCTTT.